Described below is a single TCR beta chain sequence and its context. Its target antigen remains unknown. Per-nucleotide qualities are absent, and no much larger clonotype sits a single base away. The germline V gene encodes CDR1 KGHSH and CDR2 LQKENI. V has 3 bases trimmed and J has 4 bases trimmed; junction bases matching no gene number 3. From the cysteine through the phenylalanine, the CDR3 covers 14 amino acids. Only the CDR3 part of the read is kept: 42 bases, read in frame from the first base. Collaborating institutions collected whole blood in K2EDTA tubes following their own protocols. Collaborator samples were shipped for TCRbeta analysis as frozen whole blood, isolated PBMCs, or DNA extracted from either sample type. This sample was included in a study of blood T cell repertoires in COVID-19 (dated by TCRdb to 2020 to 2022). At the level of the whole study: Samples from collaborators originated in the United States, Italy and Spain and spanned both the acute and convalescent phases of COVID-19. Where available, HLA class I and class II types were obtained from metadata supplied by the sample provider rather than from assay-based typing. Subjects who had been exposed to COVID-19, were actively infected with it, or had recovered from it provided the deeply sampled blood TCRbeta repertoires that made up the dataset. Samples were obtained from the ongoing ImmuneRACE study (first 160 participants) and from 1,254 subjects provided by 6 global collaborators. The repertoires were released in a freely available public database meant as a resource for research on the immune response to SARS-CoV-2. Sample metadata almost always included a de-identified subject ID, COVID-19 status, age in years and sex. The material from the prospective study consisted of cDNA or gDNA derived from T cells, B-cell-depleted T cells, or PBMCs.

TCRbeta CDR3 regions were amplified from genomic DNA using the immunoSEQ Assay, a bias-controlled multiplex PCR. Regarding the original processing steps: Nucleated cell counts per sample were estimated from amplification of reference gene primers within the assay. To quantify the absolute abundance of each unique TCRbeta CDR3 rearrangement, sequence reads were collapsed and filtered. For each sample, productive Simpson clonality was calculated as the square root of Simpson's diversity index across productive rearrangements. The table comes from immuneACCESS by way of TCRdb, which keeps in-frame sequences with V and J called. Part of the clones is missing from these tables; in studies checked, under half for an unresolved V gene and the rest for unknown reasons. From that table come the V and J calls and clone size; the DNA was used to work out D and trimming. Within this sample are 130,000 or so clones, with about 82% of them counted one time only. Roughly 8% of the sample goes to the ten largest clones.

Overall results and qualifications from the work: How much clinical and demographic metadata was included differed by source and by participant, and the metadata was provided uncurated.

The chain is assembled from TRBV18 and TRBJ1-5; 7 central nucleotides agree with TRBD1. The receptor was isolated from a woman aged 55-75 years with acute or convalescent COVID-19. The source material was peripheral blood. The CDR3 region: CASSPGQLNQPQHF. At the DNA level, the sequence is TGTGCCAGCTCACCGGGACAGTTAAATCAGCCCCAGCATTTT.